This TCR beta chain was recorded in a study of naive and memory T cell subsets. General study results and limits: In naive cells, over 90% of TCR sequences were seen only once.

The CDR3 is made up of 15 amino acids. V lost 2 bases, J lost 6 bases, and 18 bases lay in between. Germline V gene data show CDR1 as DFQATT and CDR2 as SNEGSKA (reference sequence). From the second PCR step, alpha and beta chains were amplified apart. CMV status came from CD4+ T cell IFNgamma after overnight CMV lysate stimulation of fresh PBMCs. Four subsets defined by CD45RA and CD27 were sorted after CD3, CD4, CD8 and live/dead staining. An equimolar mix of two oligonucleotides served as the beta constant-region primer for TRBC1 and TRBC2. TCRdb independently ran MiXCR on the UMI-ligation and nested PCR reads; one entry per CDR3 protein. Among 100,000 or so distinct CDR3 sequences listed, over 7% were seen once. A note on this clonotype: What it binds is unknown.

The receptor's source is a human donor in good health. The sequenced sample was central memory CD4+ T cells from blood. The chain recombines TRBV20-1 with TRBJ2-3, with D uncertain. This chain's CDR3 is CSARRVSSSLDTQYF. The CDR3, as DNA: TGCAGTGCTAGACGGGTATCGTCTAGTTTGGATACGCAGTATTTT.